The present TCR beta chain was sequenced within a study of blood T cell repertoires in COVID-19. Background on the study: Material from acute and convalescent COVID-19 was sourced from the United States, Italy and Spain.

Between the trimmed V and J ends, which lost 4 bases and 4 bases, there was a span of 20 bases. The V gene's germline CDR1 is SGHRS and CDR2 YFSETQ. The CDR3 is made up of 16 amino acids. Libraries were prepared by immunoSEQ multiplex PCR; TCRdb keeps only in-frame clonotypes and omits some of them. The sample records 120,000 or so clones, about 77% being singletons. The chain joins TRBV5-1 to TRBJ1-1, with D possibly TRBD1 on 6 matching bases. Sequenced input: peripheral blood. This TCR derives from a human donor in a cohort sampled during active COVID-19. The CDR3, as DNA: TGCGCCAGCAGCCCCGGATACAGGGAATTGACCACTGAAGCTTTCTTT. Protein: CASSPGYRELTTEAFF. Variable domain in full (rest from reference TRBV5-1 and TRBJ1-1): KAGVTQTPRYLIKTRGQQVTLSCSPISGHRSVSWYQQTPGQGLQFLFEYFSETQRNKGNFPGRFSGRQFSNSRSEMNVSTLELGDSALYLCASSPGYRELTTEAFFGQGTRLTVV.